A selection of T cell receptor beta chains follows, all from one sample in a study of cytomegalovirus exposure and HLA in healthy donors. Method: immunoSEQ multiplex PCR; TCRdb's copy keeps in-frame clones and lacks some. The sample has approximately 140,000 clones, roughly 78% seen once; the top ten hold roughly 3.1%. Sequences were obtained from PBMCs. All receptors derive from a young man in good health and CMV-seropositive. The CDR3 runs from the conserved cysteine through the conserved F or W. D genes are given only for firm matches. A clone size is listed for some rows: how often the clone was seen (once, few, many), or a class if it is expanded.

-	TRBV6-5	TRBJ2-5	13	TRBD1	TGTGCCAGCAGCCGGGACAGAAGGGAGACCCAGTACTTC	CASSRDRRETQYF
-	TRBV15	TRBJ1-1	14	-	TGTGCCACCAGCAGAGCTATTCGGGACACTGAAGCTTTCTTT	CATSRAIRDTEAFF
-	TRBV6-1	TRBJ2-1	13	TRBD2	TGTGCCAGCAGACGGGGTGGGGGGGGTGAGCAGTTCTTC	CASRRGGGGEQFF
-	TRBV30	TRBJ1-5	16	TRBD1	TGTGCCTGGAGTCCTAACTTAGGACAGGGCAATCAGCCCCAGCATTTT	CAWSPNLGQGNQPQHF
-	TRBV5-4	TRBJ2-4	16	TRBD2	TGTGCCAGCAGCTTGGGGCGGGAGGGCCGGGAAAACATTCAGTACTTC	CASSLGREGRENIQYF
-	TRBV7-6	TRBJ2-1	17	-	TGTGCCAGCAGCTTAGGGGTGGGGGGATCCTTCCCCAATGAGCAGTTCTTC	CASSLGVGGSFPNEQFF
once	TRBV4-1	TRBJ1-2	20	-	TGCGCCAGCAGCCACCCCAAAGAGACAACGGGACAAGGATATAACTATGGCTACACCTTC	CASSHPKETTGQGYNYGYTF
-	TRBV30	TRBJ2-7	13	-	TGTGCCTGGGCGGTCAACCAACGCACTGAGCAGTACTTC	CAWAVNQRTEQYF
-	TRBV7-8	TRBJ2-7	14	-	TGTGCCAGCAGCTTAGTAGGAGACAGCTACGAGCAGTACTTC	CASSLVGDSYEQYF
-	TRBV27	TRBJ2-7	15	TRBD2	TGTGCCAGCAGTGAACTAGCGGTCCCCCCCTACGAGCAGTACTTC	CASSELAVPPYEQYF
-	TRBV4-1	TRBJ1-1	15	TRBD1	TGCGCCAGCAGCCAAATGACAGGGAGGAACACTGAAGCTTTCTTT	CASSQMTGRNTEAFF
-	TRBV15	TRBJ2-5	15	TRBD2	TGTGCCACCAGCCCGGCGGGGGGGGGTAAGAAGACCCAGTACTTC	CATSPAGGGKKTQYF
few	TRBV2	TRBJ1-1	14	TRBD1	TGTGCCAGCAGTAGACAGGGGATGAACACTGAAGCTTTCTTT	CASSRQGMNTEAFF
few	TRBV4-1	TRBJ2-7	17	-	TGCGCCAGCAGCCTGCAGGCTACGGCAGCCCTTCCCTACGAGCAGTACTTC	CASSLQATAALPYEQYF
-	TRBV19	TRBJ1-1	15	TRBD1	TGTGCCAGTAGTTACGGGACAGCCCTGAACACTGAAGCTTTCTTT	CASSYGTALNTEAFF
-	TRBV5-1	TRBJ2-7	12	-	TGCGCCAGCAGCTTGATCCCCTACGAGCAGTACTTC	CASSLIPYEQYF
-	TRBV9	TRBJ2-7	15	TRBD1	TGTGCCAGCAGCGCGAGGACAGGGGGCCCCTACGAGCAGTACTTC	CASSARTGGPYEQYF
-	TRBV23-1	TRBJ1-1	15	TRBD1	TGCGCCAGCAGTCAATCGTTCCGACAGGGCACTGAAGCTTTCTTT	CASSQSFRQGTEAFF
-	TRBV29-1	TRBJ2-7	15	TRBD1	TGCAGCGGGATCTATTACCGGGACAGCTTCTACGAGCAGTACTTC	CSGIYYRDSFYEQYF
-	TRBV30	TRBJ1-3	13	-	TGTGCCCGACAGGAAAACTCTGGAAACACCATATATTTT	CARQENSGNTIYF
-	TRBV7-9	TRBJ2-3	17	TRBD2	TGTGCCAGCAGCTTAGTCCTGCAGCGGGAGCTTAGAGATACGCAGTATTTT	CASSLVLQRELRDTQYF
once	TRBV10-3	TRBJ1-2	14	-	TGTGCCACACGAGACCCGGGAGGGCACTATGGCTACACCTTC	CATRDPGGHYGYTF
few	TRBV6-5	TRBJ1-2	16	-	TGTGCCAGCAGTTACCTTACGTCCGCGGGGAACTATGGCTACACCTTC	CASSYLTSAGNYGYTF
-	TRBV25-1	TRBJ2-2	16	-	TGTGCCAGCAGTGAAGGGGTTAGCGGACGGACCGGGGAGCTGTTTTTT	CASSEGVSGRTGELFF
-	TRBV2	TRBJ2-7	15	TRBD1	TGTGCCAGCAGGGAACTGGACAGGGAATGGGGCGAGCAGTACTTC	CASRELDREWGEQYF
once	TRBV7-3	TRBJ2-6	15	-	TGTGCCAGCAGCCCACCAGAAGCTGGGGCCAACGTCCTGACTTTC	CASSPPEAGANVLTF
-	TRBV5-1	TRBJ2-5	14	TRBD1	TGCGCCAGCAGGGCAGGGGGAACGGGGGAGACCCAGTACTTC	CASRAGGTGETQYF
-	TRBV28	TRBJ2-1	15	TRBD2	TGTGCCAGCTCGACAGCCTCCCCGCCGGGACTAGTCCTATTCTTC	CASSTASPPGLVLFF
-	TRBV5-6	TRBJ1-1	13	TRBD1	TGTGCCAGCAGCATGACAGGGGACACTGAAGCTTTCTTT	CASSMTGDTEAFF
-	TRBV4-1	TRBJ2-1	15	TRBD2	TGCGCCAGCAGCCAAGGGACTAGCGGAAACAATGAGCAGTTCTTC	CASSQGTSGNNEQFF
-	TRBV19	TRBJ1-2	13	-	TGTGCCAGTTCTTCGACAGGCCTAGTTGGCTACACCTTC	CASSSTGLVGYTF
-	TRBV11-2	TRBJ2-1	11	-	TGTGCCAGCAGCTTGGGAGAGAAACAGTTCTTC	CASSLGEKQFF
-	TRBV5-1	TRBJ1-1	14	-	TGCGCCAGCAGCTTGGTATCACTCAACACTGAAGCTTTCTTT	CASSLVSLNTEAFF
once	TRBV6-6	TRBJ1-4	11	-	TGTGCCAGCAGTGGCAGTGAAAAACTGTTTTTT	CASSGSEKLFF
-	TRBV27	TRBJ2-3	15	TRBD2	TGTGCCAGCAGGCTAGCGGGGTATAACACAGATACGCAGTATTTT	CASRLAGYNTDTQYF
-	TRBV28	TRBJ2-2	16	TRBD1	TGTGCCAGCAGGCCTTCCGGGACAGGGGACACCGGGGAGCTGTTTTTT	CASRPSGTGDTGELFF
-	TRBV7-8	TRBJ1-1	14	-	TGTGCCAGCAGCTTGGGAGGGGATAGCACTGAAGCTTTCTTT	CASSLGGDSTEAFF
-	TRBV9	TRBJ1-2	15	-	TGTGCCAGCAGCGTAGCTGACAGCCTCCTCTATGGCTACACCTTC	CASSVADSLLYGYTF
-	TRBV10-1	TRBJ2-7	16	-	TGCGCCAGCAGTGAGTCAGGCGGGTTCCCCCTCTACGAGCAGTACTTC	CASSESGGFPLYEQYF
-	TRBV7-9	TRBJ2-7	15	TRBD2	TGTTCCAGCAGCTTGGAATTAGCGGGAGTGGGGGAGCAGTACTTC	CSSSLELAGVGEQYF